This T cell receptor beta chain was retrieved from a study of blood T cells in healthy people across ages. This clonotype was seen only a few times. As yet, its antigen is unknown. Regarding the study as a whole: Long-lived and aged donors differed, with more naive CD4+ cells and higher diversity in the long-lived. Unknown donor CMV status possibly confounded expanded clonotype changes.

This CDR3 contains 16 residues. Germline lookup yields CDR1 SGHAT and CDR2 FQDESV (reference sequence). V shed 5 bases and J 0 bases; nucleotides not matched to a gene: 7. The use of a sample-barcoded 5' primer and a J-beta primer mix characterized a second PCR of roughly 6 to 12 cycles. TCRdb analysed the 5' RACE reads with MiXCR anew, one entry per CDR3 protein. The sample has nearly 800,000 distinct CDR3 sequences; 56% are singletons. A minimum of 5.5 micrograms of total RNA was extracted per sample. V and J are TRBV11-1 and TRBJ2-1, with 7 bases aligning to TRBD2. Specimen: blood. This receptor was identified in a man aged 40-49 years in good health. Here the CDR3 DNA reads TGTGCCAGCAGCCTGCTAGCGGCTAGCTCCTACAATGAGCAGTTCTTC. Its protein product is CASSLLAASSYNEQFF.